Below, 20 T cell receptor beta chains from the same sample are listed, as sequenced in a study of vaccination and CD4 T cells after COVID-19. Treatment in this sample: roughly ten-day PBMC culture with coronavirus spike peptide pools or control peptides (ViraFEST assay). These TCRs' antigens remain unknown. Sequenced with the Oncomine TCR Beta short-read assay was DNA taken from cultured CD4+ T cells. In TCRdb, the PCR reads were re-called with MiXCR into one record per CDR3 protein. The data hold roughly 19,000 distinct CDR3 sequences, with more than 55% observed a single time. Sample: CD4+ T cells from blood, cultured in vitro. These receptors originate from a human donor who had recovered from COVID-19.

Written as DNA, the CDR3 is TGTGCCAGCAGTTCCCCCCGGGGGGAGCTGTTTTTT. Encoded protein: CASSSPRGELFF. This chain links TRBV6-5 with TRBJ2-2, with D unclear. V was trimmed by 4 bases and J by 8 bases, leaving 8 bases between them. The CDR3 has 12 residues. The germline gives CDR1 MNHEY, CDR2 SVGAGI.

This clonotype was observed a handful of times. The J gene is TRBJ2-5, the V gene TRBV5-1; 7 bases line up with TRBD2. Germline V CDR1 and CDR2: SGHRS, YFSETQ. The V and J ends lost 5 bases and 2 bases, in that order; junction bases with no gene match: 9. The CDR3 has 15 amino acids. In nucleotides, the CDR3 is TGCGCCAGCAGGGGCGGGGGACCCGTACAAGAGACCCAGTACTTC. Translating gives CASRGGGPVQETQYF.

The chain joins TRBV7-2 to TRBJ2-1, with 7 bases fitting TRBD1. CDR3 length equals 14 residues. J was trimmed by 2 bases and V by 7 bases; bases with no gene match: 5. Germline assignment: CDR1 SGHTA and CDR2 FQGNSA. CDR3 nucleotides: TGTGCCAGCATCTACAGGGGTACCTACAATGAGCAGTTCTTC. This translates into CASIYRGTYNEQFF.

V usage is TRBV7-9 and J usage is TRBJ1-1, with D tentatively TRBD1 (5 bases). From germline, CDR1 is SEHNR and CDR2 FQNEAQ (reference sequence). V was pared by 3 bases and J by 5 bases, with 7 bases between. CDR3 length: 12 residues. The CDR3 loop is CASSFWGTEAFF. CDR3 nucleotide sequence: TGTGCCAGCAGCTTTTGGGGGACTGAAGCTTTCTTT.

Within the sample, this clonotype is medium-sized. The chain uses TRBV28 and TRBJ1-2; D is ambiguous. The CDR3 consists of 11 residues. Germline loops: CDR1 MDHEN, CDR2 SYDVKM. Trimming took 10 bases from V and 1 from J, leaving 7 bases between them. The CDR3 nucleotides read TGTGCCACCTACATTAACTATGGCTACACCTTC. Translation: CATYINYGYTF.

This clonotype was detected a few times. The chain combines TRBV19 with TRBJ1-1, with TRBD1 matching 12 bases. With 9 bases clipped from V and 7 bases from J, the junction kept 9 bases outside the gene matches. Germline CDR1 and CDR2: LNHDA and SQIVND (reference sequence). The CDR3 extends over 14 amino acids. CDR3 bases: TGTGCCAGCCGACCGGGACAGGGGGCCGGTGAAGCTTTCTTT. Translated: CASRPGQGAGEAFF. The variable domain in full, with the rest retrieved from reference TRBV19 and TRBJ1-1, is DGGITQSPKYLFRKEGQNVTLSCEQNLNHDAMYWYRQDPGQGLRLIYYSQIVNDFQKGDIAEGYSVSREKKESFPLTVTSAQKNPTAFYLCASRPGQGAGEAFFGQGTRLTVV.

V and J are TRBV7-6 and TRBJ2-7, with D possibly matching TRBD2 (5 bases). The CDR3 has 13 residues. CDR1 is SGHVS, CDR2 FNYEAQ, per germline. With 0 bases removed from V and 4 bases from J, the gap between germline ends came to 7 bases. The CDR3: CASSLAEAYEQYF. In nucleotides, the CDR3 is TGTGCCAGCAGCTTAGCGGAGGCTTACGAGCAGTACTTC.

This clonotype was counted between two and nine times. This sequence joins TRBV20-1 and TRBJ2-3; D ambiguous. Germline loops: CDR1 DFQATT, CDR2 SNEGSKA (reference sequence). The CDR3 covers 12 residues. Trimming removed 7 bases at V and 5 bases at J, with 13 bases between. The CDR3 sequence: CSGDAAGDTQYF. CDR3 DNA: TGCAGTGGAGATGCGGCCGGAGATACGCAGTATTTT.

J is TRBJ1-2 and V is TRBV7-2; D is unresolved. Germline V gene lookup returns CDR1 SGHTA and CDR2 FQGNSA. This CDR3 region has 14 residues. The V end lost 4 bases, the J end lost 4 bases, and 13 bases lay between the germline ends. CDR3 coding DNA: TGTGCCAGCAGCTCCGCAGGCTTCGGCTATGGCTACACCTTC. Amino acid sequence: CASSSAGFGYGYTF.

The V gene is TRBV7-2, the J gene TRBJ2-2, with TRBD1 as a possible D gene (6 bases). The germline V and J ends were trimmed by 3 bases and 1 base, with 9 bases remaining between them. Germline CDR1 reads SGHTA; CDR2 reads FQGNSA. The CDR3 runs 15 residues. The CDR3 region is CASSLGTRNTGELFF. The CDR3 nucleotides read TGTGCCAGCAGCTTGGGGACAAGGAACACCGGGGAGCTGTTTTTT. Looking up the rest from reference TRBV7-2 and TRBJ2-2 gives the full variable domain: GAGVSQSPSNKVTEKGKDVELRCDPISGHTALYWYRQSLGQGLEFLIYFQGNSAPDKSGLPSDRFSAERTGGSVSTLTIQRTQQEDSAVYLCASSLGTRNTGELFFGEGSRLTVL.

This rearrangement joins TRBV12-3 or TRBV12-4 to TRBJ1-2; perhaps TRBD1 as D (6 bases). This CDR3 region has 14 residues. Trimming took 4 bases from V and 2 from J, leaving 11 bases between them. CDR3 bases: TGTGCCAGCAGTTACAGGGTTGCGAACTATGGCTACACCTTC. Translated: CASSYRVANYGYTF.

The chain uses TRBV19 and TRBJ2-1, with 8 bases lining up with TRBD2. Germline-derived CDR1 and CDR2 are LNHDA and SQIVND (reference sequence). This CDR3 region has 14 residues. The V gene end was trimmed by 6 bases and the J gene end by 6 bases; junction bases not matched to a gene: 7. The CDR3 DNA follows: TGTGCCAGTAGGGCTGGCGGGAGGTTCAATGAGCAGTTCTTC. This encodes CASRAGGRFNEQFF.

This clonotype was observed a handful of times. The chain couples TRBV10-3 to TRBJ1-2; no clear D. Per germline, CDR1 ENHRY and CDR2 SYGVKD. The CDR3 has 13 residues. V was cut by 2 bases and J by 2 bases, with 6 bases left in between. CDR3 protein: CAISETENYGYTF. The CDR3 bases are TGTGCCATCAGTGAGACAGAGAACTATGGCTACACCTTC.

The V call is TRBV6-1, the J call TRBJ2-7; 7 nucleotides agree with TRBD1. V lost 6 bases to trimming and J lost 4 bases; unmatched junction nucleotides: 6. Germline V lookup: CDR1 MNHNS, CDR2 SASEGT. This CDR3 is 13 amino acids long. CDR3 sequence: CASSRDRSYEQYF. The CDR3 DNA sequence: TGTGCCAGCAGCCGGGACAGAAGTTACGAGCAGTACTTC.

The genes are TRBV10-3 and TRBJ2-1, with 8 bases fitting TRBD2. Germline loops: CDR1 ENHRY, CDR2 SYGVKD. V lost 7 bases and J lost 5; bases outside the gene matches: 7. The CDR3 spans 14 residues. CDR3 residues: CAIKGLGLNNEQFF. The CDR3 DNA reads TGTGCCATCAAGGGACTAGGACTTAACAATGAGCAGTTCTTC.

This chain uses TRBV7-2 with TRBJ1-1, with D tentatively TRBD1 (5 bases). The length of the CDR3 is 14 residues. The V end was cut by 5 bases, the J end by 1 base, with 11 bases between. Looked up from germline, CDR1 is SGHTA and CDR2 is FQGNSA. This CDR3 reads CASSVGPTNTEAFF. CDR3 DNA: TGTGCCAGCAGCGTGGGACCTACGAACACTGAAGCTTTCTTT.

This sequence joins TRBV6-5 and TRBJ2-1; TRBD2 matches 12 bases. The CDR3 consists of 16 residues. The V and J ends lost 0 bases and 8 bases, in that order; junction bases with no gene match: 5. Germline CDR1 MNHEY, CDR2 SVGAGI. The CDR3 protein is CASSYSRLAGVHEQFF. The CDR3 nucleotides are TGTGCCAGCAGTTACTCTAGACTAGCGGGAGTCCATGAGCAGTTCTTC.

The chain uses TRBV21-1 and TRBJ1-1; the DNA was not compared with TRBD1, the D call given in the table. TRBV21-1 is a pseudogene. The CDR3 extends over 15 amino acids. CDR3 amino acids: CASSKVDRPITEAFF. The CDR3 DNA is TGTGCCAGCAGCAAAGTCGACAGACCTATCACTGAAGCTTTCTTT.

This clonotype was seen a handful of times. The chain recombines TRBV23-1 with TRBJ2-5, with 9 bases fitting TRBD1. TRBV23-1 is filed as an ORF, its function uncertain. This CDR3 contains 14 residues. The ends lost 4 bases at V and 5 bases at J; junction bases unmatched: 5. This chain's CDR3 is CASSRGQGGETQYF. The CDR3, as DNA: TGCGCCAGCAGTCGGGGACAGGGCGGTGAGACCCAGTACTTC.

The rearrangement links TRBV20-1 to TRBJ2-1, with 11 bases lining up with TRBD1. CDR3 length equals 14 residues. Looked up from germline, CDR1 is DFQATT and CDR2 is SNEGSKA (reference sequence). V shed 2 bases and J 8 bases; nucleotides not matched to a gene: 5. Here the CDR3 DNA reads TGCAGTGCTAGAAGGGGACAGGGGGTAGATGAGCAGTTCTTC. Translation gives CSARRGQGVDEQFF.